This TCR beta chain was found in a study of regulatory T cells in long-lasting Graves disease. Relying on iRepertoire HTBI primers and Arm-PCR of CDR3 regions, the team built TCR beta libraries. TCRdb fed the multiplex PCR reads into MiXCR, producing one record per CDR3 protein. The sample shows roughly 530,000 distinct CDR3 sequences, 15% to 20% of them seen only once. Per germline, CDR1 SSHAT and CDR2 FNYEAQ (reference sequence). The CDR3 length is 15 residues. This clonotype has a count of ten or more. At one of its ends the junction is not consistent with the germline gene, which may arise from a read error. Regarding time point: newly diagnosed GD, antithyroid drugs for less than 3 months. Following extraction of RNA from PBMCs, that RNA was used to make the TCR library. The guidelines of the American Thyroid Association were the basis for diagnosing Graves' disease. These records were also assigned to another study, of T cells in Graves' hyperthyroidism and ophthalmopathy.

The chain employs TRBV7-7 and TRBJ2-5; TRBD2 aligns across 9 bases. Material: peripheral blood mononuclear cells (PBMCs), obtained at new diagnosis, from a patient treated with antithyroid drugs. The receptor comes from a woman aged 40-65 years with Graves disease. CDR3 amino acids: CASSSAGGTTETQYF. Here the CDR3 DNA reads TGTGCTAGCAGCTCAGCGGGGGGAACCACAGAGACCCAGTACTTC.